This T cell receptor (beta chain) comes out of a study of shared clonotypes between healthy human individuals. Overall study context: Each donor's CD8 memory used one plate, CD8 naive two, each CD4 subset three.

Between the trimmed V and J ends, which lost 10 bases and 1 base, there was a span of 8 bases. CDR3 size: 12 residues. Germline assignment: CDR1 SNHLY and CDR2 FYNNEI. This clone was recorded a few times. Authors' analysis steps: ImmunoSEQ yielded junction-only sequences lacking quality scores, so filtering differed. Clones were sequenced by immunoSEQ multiplex PCR, and TCRdb holds only the in-frame ones, with some missing. For V, J and clone size, that table is used; D and trimming come from the DNA. The data show approximately 2,000,000 clones, with 85% to 95% seen just once and around 0.35% held by the top ten.

The rearrangement joins TRBV2 to TRBJ1-3; D is unclear. The receptor was isolated from a man aged 18 to 35 in good health. Some clones in this sample may be carry-over from other donors' samples. The specimen was naive CD4+ T cells from PBMCs. Subset described: CD45RA+ positively selected. CDR3 region: CATSPSGNTIYF. The DNA for the CDR3 is TGTGCCACCTCCCCTTCTGGAAACACCATATATTTT.